This entry is about one TCR beta chain. Its cognate antigen is unknown. These data originate in a study of cytotoxic CD8 clonotypes in ibrutinib-treated CLL. Background on the study: Response samples were drawn at a median of approximately 11 months of treatment, range 6 to 36.

This table comes from immunoSEQ multiplex PCR, and its TCRdb copy is limited to in-frame clones, with some not included. The table has roughly 250,000 clones, less than 75% seen once; the top ten hold 15% to 17%. Study-wide results and limits: Sampling schedules were unmatched across sustained-remission and progressing patients.

Trimming took 7 bases from V and 8 from J, leaving 17 bases between them. CDR3 size: 14 residues. Germline V lookup: CDR1 MNHEY, CDR2 SVGAGI. Source: PBMCs, taken after 24 months of ibrutinib treatment. The TCR sequence derives from a human donor with chronic lymphocytic leukemia. The V gene is TRBV6-5, the J gene TRBJ1-4; perhaps TRBD1 as D (5 bases). CDR3 protein: CASTKTVLGEKLFF. The CDR3 nucleotides are TGTGCCAGCACCAAGACAGTGCTTGGGGAAAAACTGTTTTTT.